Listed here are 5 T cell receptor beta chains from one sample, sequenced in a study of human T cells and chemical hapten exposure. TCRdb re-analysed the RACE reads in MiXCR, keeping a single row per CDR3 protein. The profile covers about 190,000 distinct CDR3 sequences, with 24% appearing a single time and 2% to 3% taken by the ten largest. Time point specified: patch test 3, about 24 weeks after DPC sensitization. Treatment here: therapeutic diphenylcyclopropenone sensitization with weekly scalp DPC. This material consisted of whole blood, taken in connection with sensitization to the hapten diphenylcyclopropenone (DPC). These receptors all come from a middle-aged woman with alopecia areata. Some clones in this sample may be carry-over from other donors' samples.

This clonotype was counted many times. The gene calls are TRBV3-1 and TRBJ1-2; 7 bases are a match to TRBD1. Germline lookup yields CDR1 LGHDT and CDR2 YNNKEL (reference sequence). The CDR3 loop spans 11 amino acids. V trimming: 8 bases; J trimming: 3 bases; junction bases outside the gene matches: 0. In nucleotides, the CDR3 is TGTGCCAGCGGACAGGACTATGGCTACACCTTC. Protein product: CASGQDYGYTF. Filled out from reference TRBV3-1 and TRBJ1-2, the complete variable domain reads DTAVSQTPKYLVTQMGNDKSIKCEQNLGHDTMYWYKQDSKKFLKIMFSYNNKELIINETVPNRFSPKSPDKAHLNLHINSLELGDSAVYFCASGQDYGYTFGSGTRLTVV.

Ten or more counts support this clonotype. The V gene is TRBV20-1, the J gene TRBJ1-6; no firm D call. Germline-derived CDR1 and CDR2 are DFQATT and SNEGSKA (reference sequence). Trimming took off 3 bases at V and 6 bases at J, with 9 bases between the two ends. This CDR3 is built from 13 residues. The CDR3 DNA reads TGCAGTGCTAGGTCTTGGGGTAATTCACCCCTCCACTTT. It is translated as CSARSWGNSPLHF.

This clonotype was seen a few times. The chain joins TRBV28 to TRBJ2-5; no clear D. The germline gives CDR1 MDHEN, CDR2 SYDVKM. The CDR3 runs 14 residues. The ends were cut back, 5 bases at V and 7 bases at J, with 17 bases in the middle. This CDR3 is CASSLQSITGTQYF. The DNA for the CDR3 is TGTGCCAGCAGTCTACAGTCCATAACCGGGACCCAGTACTTC. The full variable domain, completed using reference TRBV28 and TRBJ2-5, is DVKVTQSSRYLVKRTGEKVFLECVQDMDHENMFWYRQDPGLGLRLIYFSYDVKMKEKGDIPEGYSVSREKKERFSLILESASTNQTSMYLCASSLQSITGTQYFGPGTRLLVL.

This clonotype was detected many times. CDR3 sequence (DNA): TGCGCCAGCAGCCTCCGACAGGGAACTTTAGATACGCAGTATTTT. Its translation: CASSLRQGTLDTQYF. V and J are TRBV5-1 and TRBJ2-3, with TRBD1 matching over 7 bases. The CDR3 has 15 amino acids. The J segment lost 5 bases and the V segment lost 4 bases, leaving 10 bases of the junction unmatched. Germline V CDR1 and CDR2: SGHRS, YFSETQ.

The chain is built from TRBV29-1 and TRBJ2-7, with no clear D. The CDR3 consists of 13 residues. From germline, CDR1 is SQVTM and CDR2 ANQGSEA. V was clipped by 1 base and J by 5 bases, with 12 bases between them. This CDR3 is CSVEGNSRNEQYF. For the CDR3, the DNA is TGCAGCGTTGAAGGGAATAGTAGAAACGAGCAGTACTTC.